Following are 13 T cell receptor beta chains from one sample sequenced in a study of cytomegalovirus exposure and HLA in healthy donors. Repertoires were generated with immunoSEQ multiplex PCR, while TCRdb's copy carries only in-frame clones and drops some. Among fewer than 200,000 clones listed, 80% to 90% were seen once. Source material: PBMCs. These receptors were collected from a woman in her thirties in good health and CMV-seronegative.

This chain links TRBV5-4 with TRBJ2-3; TRBD2 matches 8 bases. The CDR3 runs 16 residues. J lost 5 bases, V lost 0 bases, and 8 bases had no gene match. CDR1 is SGHNT and CDR2 is YYREEE in the germline V gene (reference sequence). The CDR3 bases are TGTGCCAGCAGCTTGGTGGGGAGCGGGGGTTTAGATACGCAGTATTTT. Protein sequence: CASSLVGSGGLDTQYF.

This rearrangement joins TRBV4-1 to TRBJ1-5; 7 bases are a match to TRBD1. J lost 0 bases, V lost 1 base, and 9 bases had no gene match. There are 18 residues in the CDR3. CDR1 is MGHRA, CDR2 YSYEKL, per germline. CDR3 sequence reads: CASSQGFLGGSSNQPQHF. The CDR3, as DNA: TGCGCCAGCAGCCAAGGATTTCTAGGGGGCTCTAGCAATCAGCCCCAGCATTTT.

The genes are TRBV6-5 and TRBJ1-2, with TRBD1 identical over 8 bases. The CDR3 totals 15 residues. Per germline, CDR1 MNHEY and CDR2 SVGAGI. J gave up 3 bases and V 6 bases, and 9 bases lay outside the gene matches. This CDR3 is CASRTGDRRYYGYTF. The CDR3 nucleotides are TGTGCCAGCAGGACCGGGGACAGGAGGTACTATGGCTACACCTTC.

This chain uses TRBV11-2 with TRBJ2-1; 11 bases fit TRBD2. Germline CDR1 SGHAT, CDR2 FQNNGV. The trim removed 3 bases at V and 2 bases at J, leaving 3 bases unmatched. The CDR3 loop spans 16 amino acids. CDR3 DNA: TGTGCCAGCAGCTTCTTAGCGGGGGGGGCCTACAATGAGCAGTTCTTC. Amino acid sequence: CASSFLAGGAYNEQFF.

The J gene is TRBJ2-5, the V gene TRBV14; TRBD2 might be the D (5 bases). The V gene's germline CDR1 is SGHDN and CDR2 FVKESK. Trimming left V 0 bases short and J 1 base short, with 9 bases between. The CDR3 loop spans 15 amino acids. The CDR3 nucleotides are TGTGCCAGCAGCCAAGATCGGGGTGTCCAAGAGACCCAGTACTTC. This gives the protein CASSQDRGVQETQYF.

The chain uses TRBV7-9 and TRBJ2-5, with a weak D call TRBD1 (6 bases). The CDR3 has 15 amino acids. Per the germline V gene, CDR1 is SEHNR and CDR2 is FQNEAQ (reference sequence). V was clipped by 3 bases and J by 3 bases, with 14 bases between them. CDR3 amino acids: CASSFTSGGEETQYF. The CDR3 DNA follows: TGTGCCAGCAGCTTCACGTCTGGGGGCGAAGAGACCCAGTACTTC.

This clone has only one observation. The chain is built from TRBV14 and TRBJ2-2; D gene uncertain. The V end was cut by 0 bases, the J end by 7 bases, with 6 bases between. CDR3 size: 13 residues. Germline CDR1 and CDR2: SGHDN and FVKESK. Here the CDR3 reads CASSQEMSGELFF. CDR3 nucleotides: TGTGCCAGCAGCCAAGAGATGAGCGGGGAGCTGTTTTTT.

The chain has TRBV10-2 and TRBJ2-2, with 9 bases matching TRBD2. V dropped 3 bases and J dropped 3; count of bases not matched to a gene: 8. The CDR3 is made up of 17 amino acids. Germline V gene data show CDR1 as WSHSY and CDR2 as SAAADI. Written as DNA, the CDR3 is TGCGCCAGCAGTGACCACGTCTTAGCGGGGGACACCGGGGAGCTGTTTTTT. Translation: CASSDHVLAGDTGELFF.

This clone was recorded only once. This sequence joins TRBV19 and TRBJ1-2; the D is unclear. Trimming pared 6 bases from V and 1 base from J, leaving 9 bases between. The CDR3 loop spans 13 amino acids. The germline CDR1 and CDR2 sequences are LNHDA and SQIVND (reference sequence). The CDR3 nucleotides read TGTGCCAGTAGGCGCATAAGTAACTATGGCTACACCTTC. This encodes CASRRISNYGYTF.

The V call is TRBV7-6, the J call TRBJ1-2, with 8 bases lining up with TRBD1. CDR1 is SGHVS, CDR2 FNYEAQ, per germline. There are 15 residues in the CDR3. V lost 1 base to trimming and J lost 5 bases; unmatched junction nucleotides: 6. The CDR3 nucleotides read TGTGCCAGCAGCTTAGAAGCAGGGGGCGAGTATGGCTACACCTTC. Its protein is CASSLEAGGEYGYTF.

This sequence joins TRBV6-5 and TRBJ1-6, with TRBD1 identical over 8 bases. The CDR3 runs 14 residues. Germline values: CDR1 MNHEY, CDR2 SVGAGI. J was trimmed by 8 bases and V by 5 bases; bases with no gene match: 5. CDR3 DNA: TGTGCCAGCAGTCAAGACAGGGGTTATTCACCCCTCCACTTT. It yields the protein CASSQDRGYSPLHF.

The CDR3 loop reads CASSPPDRAAYEQYF. DNA of the CDR3: TGTGCCAGCTCACCACCGGACAGGGCGGCCTACGAGCAGTACTTC. The chain combines TRBV18 with TRBJ2-7; 8 bases align to TRBD1. Unmatched junction bases numbered 3, after V lost 0 bases and J lost 2 bases. This CDR3 is 15 amino acids long. Germline V gives CDR1 KGHSH, CDR2 LQKENI. The whole variable domain, remainder taken from reference TRBV18 and TRBJ2-7, is NAGVMQNPRHLVRRRGQEARLRCSPMKGHSHVYWYRQLPEEGLKFMVYLQKENIIDESGMPKERFSAEFPKEGPSILRIQQVVRGDSAAYFCASSPPDRAAYEQYFGPGTRLTVT.

V usage is TRBV7-8 and J usage is TRBJ2-1; 10 nucleotides align to TRBD2. Germline V gene sequence: CDR1 SGHVS, CDR2 FQNEAQ. This CDR3 has 14 amino acids. With 7 bases clipped from V and 7 bases from J, the junction kept 7 bases outside the gene matches. The CDR3 nucleotides are TGTGCCAGCAAAGAAGCGGGGGGGGTTAATGAGCAGTTCTTC. Translating gives CASKEAGGVNEQFF.